Each of the 25 T cell receptor beta chains below was sequenced from the same sample in a study of shared clonotypes between healthy human individuals. Method: immunoSEQ multiplex PCR; TCRdb's copy keeps in-frame clones and lacks some. The sample holds some 2.4 million clones, roughly 93% seen once. The sample comprised naive CD4+ T cells from PBMCs. Specified subset: CD45RA+ positively selected. The receptor set was obtained from a man aged 18 to 29 in good health. Some clones in this sample may be carry-over from other donors' samples.

The chain uses TRBV5-1 and TRBJ2-5; TRBD1 aligns across 10 bases. V lost 2 bases and J lost 4; bases outside the gene matches: 8. The CDR3 loop spans 16 amino acids. Germline loops: CDR1 SGHRS, CDR2 YFSETQ. This CDR3 is CASSLRDRGFGETQYF. DNA of the CDR3: TGCGCCAGCAGCTTAAGGGACAGGGGATTTGGAGAGACCCAGTACTTC.

This chain connects TRBV5-1 to TRBJ2-7; 10 bases match TRBD2. V lost 7 bases to trimming and J lost 5 bases; unmatched junction nucleotides: 9. The CDR3 has 14 amino acids. CDR1 is SGHRS, CDR2 YFSETQ, per germline. CDR3 sequence reads: CASEWGLAGDEQYF. For the CDR3, the DNA is TGCGCCAGCGAATGGGGCCTAGCGGGAGACGAGCAGTACTTC.

The gene calls are TRBV7-2 and TRBJ2-1, with a weak D call TRBD2 (6 bases). Trimming removed 6 bases at V and 2 bases at J, with 11 bases between. In germline, CDR1 is SGHTA, CDR2 FQGNSA. CDR3 length: 14 amino acids. The CDR3 region has the DNA TGTGCCAGCAGATATAGCGGAGCCTACAATGAGCAGTTCTTC. Protein sequence: CASRYSGAYNEQFF.

V gene TRBV4-1 combines with J gene TRBJ2-3, with TRBD2 matching over 8 bases. Per germline, CDR1 MGHRA and CDR2 YSYEKL. After removal of 0 bases from V and 0 bases from J, the junction contained 5 bases not matched to a gene. The CDR3 is 17 amino acids. The chain's CDR3 is CASSQDFRTSSTDTQYF. CDR3 DNA sequence: TGCGCCAGCAGCCAAGATTTCAGGACTAGCAGCACAGATACGCAGTATTTT.

The genes are TRBV5-4 and TRBJ2-5, with 9 bases that match TRBD2. The V gene end was trimmed by 2 bases and the J gene end by 7 bases; junction bases not matched to a gene: 15. The CDR3 contains 17 residues. CDR1 and CDR2 from the germline V gene are SGHNT and YYREEE (reference sequence). Written as DNA, the CDR3 is TGTGCCAGCAGCTTCGATCCCCGCGGGAGGGCCCCGGGGACCCAGTACTTC. This translates into CASSFDPRGRAPGTQYF.

V and J are TRBV30 and TRBJ2-5; no clear D gene. The V end lost 5 bases, the J end lost 2 bases, and 9 bases lay between the germline ends. CDR1 and CDR2 from the germline V gene are GTSNPN and SVGIG (reference sequence). The length of the CDR3 is 12 residues. CDR3 sequence: CAWGKGQETQYF. The CDR3 region has the DNA TGTGCCTGGGGAAAGGGACAAGAGACCCAGTACTTC.

This sequence joins TRBV7-6 and TRBJ2-3; possible D gene TRBD1, 5 bases. Germline V gives CDR1 SGHVS, CDR2 FNYEAQ. Deletions cut 4 bases from V and 4 bases from J, with 9 bases between. The CDR3 is 13 residues long. The CDR3 reads CASSSRVSDTQYF. The CDR3 DNA reads as TGTGCCAGCAGCTCCAGGGTTTCAGATACGCAGTATTTT.

The V gene is TRBV6-6, the J gene TRBJ2-2; D remains ambiguous. Per the germline V gene, CDR1 is MNHNY and CDR2 is SVGAGI (reference sequence). The CDR3 spans 14 residues. V lost 3 bases to trimming and J lost 7 bases, with 12 bases between them. In DNA, the CDR3 is TGTGCCAGCAGTTATCCCTCGAATGGCGGGGAGCTGTTTTTT. This translates into CASSYPSNGGELFF.

This clone has only one observation. The chain links TRBV5-6 to TRBJ2-4; the D gene could be TRBD1 or TRBD2 (5 bases each). The CDR3 extends over 14 amino acids. The germline V gene has CDR1 SGHDT and CDR2 YYEEEE. Deletions cut 2 bases from V and 9 bases from J, with 15 bases between. Here the CDR3 DNA reads TGTGCCAGCAGCTTAACCGGGGCCCCATTCATTCAGTACTTC. Amino acids: CASSLTGAPFIQYF.

The gene calls are TRBV9 and TRBJ2-7; 7 bases are shared with TRBD1. The length of the CDR3 is 15 residues. J lost 2 bases, V lost 3 bases, and 8 bases had no gene match. Germline CDR1 reads SGDLS; CDR2 reads YYNGEE. This CDR3 reads CASSGQGLGTYEQYF. CDR3 nucleotides: TGTGCCAGCAGCGGACAGGGCTTAGGGACCTACGAGCAGTACTTC.

The V and J genes are TRBV15 and TRBJ2-7; D is unclear. From germline, CDR1 is LNHNV and CDR2 YYDKDF (reference sequence). The V end lost 1 base, the J end lost 2 bases, and 6 bases lay between the germline ends. CDR3 length equals 13 residues. The CDR3 is CATSRARAYEQYF. The CDR3 region has the DNA TGTGCCACCAGCAGAGCCCGGGCCTACGAGCAGTACTTC.

The gene calls are TRBV19 and TRBJ2-3; 12 nucleotides agree with TRBD1. Germline loops: CDR1 LNHDA, CDR2 SQIVND (reference sequence). This CDR3 spans 14 amino acids. The V and J ends lost 10 bases and 4 bases, in that order; junction bases with no gene match: 6. The CDR3 DNA sequence: TGTGCCACCAAGGGACAGGGGGCGGCAGATACGCAGTATTTT. It translates to CATKGQGAADTQYF.

In its sample, this clone was seen once. The rearrangement links TRBV7-8 to TRBJ2-2; D is possibly TRBD1 (7 bases). Germline values: CDR1 SGHVS, CDR2 FQNEAQ. With 7 bases removed from V and 5 bases from J, the gap between germline ends came to 14 bases. The length of the CDR3 is 14 residues. CDR3 DNA sequence: TGTGCCAGCAAACGACAGGGAGGAACCGGGGAGCTGTTTTTT. Amino acid sequence: CASKRQGGTGELFF.

With regard to this clone: The sample holds other DNA sequences that translate to the same CDR3. V usage is TRBV29-1 and J usage is TRBJ2-5; unclear D gene. The V end lost 3 bases, the J end lost 4 bases, and 6 bases lay between the germline ends. The CDR3 is 11 amino acids. Per germline, CDR1 SQVTM and CDR2 ANQGSEA. CDR3 loop: CSVEAGETQYF. CDR3 nucleotides: TGCAGCGTTGAGGCCGGAGAGACCCAGTACTTC.

This clone was counted between two and nine times. The chain is built from TRBV4-2 and TRBJ2-3; D is unresolved. The germline V and J ends were trimmed by 2 bases and 0 bases, with 3 bases remaining between them. Germline V gene sequence: CDR1 LGHNA, CDR2 YNFKEQ. CDR3 length equals 13 residues. CDR3 nucleotides: TGTGCCAGCAGCCAACAGAGCACAGATACGCAGTATTTT. Translation gives CASSQQSTDTQYF.

This clone was seen just once. The V call is TRBV5-1, the J call TRBJ2-5; 7 bases are a match to TRBD2. CDR3 length equals 14 residues. CDR1 and CDR2 from the germline V gene are SGHRS and YFSETQ. V gave up 4 bases and J gave up 5 bases; unmatched junction bases: 8. In nucleotides, the CDR3 is TGCGCCAGCAGCGCCGGCCGAGCGGGGGAGACCCAGTACTTC. Its translation: CASSAGRAGETQYF.

This chain connects TRBV19 to TRBJ2-1; the D gene is possibly TRBD2 (7 bases). V was shortened by 2 bases and J by 0 bases, with 11 bases between the two germline ends. Germline V gives CDR1 LNHDA, CDR2 SQIVND (reference sequence). CDR3 size: 16 residues. The CDR3 nucleotides read TGTGCCAGTAGTATAATAGGGGGGGACTCCTACAATGAGCAGTTCTTC. This translates into CASSIIGGDSYNEQFF.

There are a few counts of this clone. The J gene is TRBJ1-4, the V gene TRBV30; D perhaps matches TRBD1 (6 bases). Trimming removed 2 bases at V and 8 bases at J, with 9 bases between. Per germline, CDR1 GTSNPN and CDR2 SVGIG (reference sequence). This CDR3 contains 12 residues. The chain's CDR3 is CAWSQGNEKLFF. The CDR3 DNA reads as TGTGCCTGGAGTCAGGGGAACGAAAAACTGTTTTTT.

This sequence joins TRBV4-2 and TRBJ2-7; D gene uncertain. V lost 5 bases and J 1 base, leaving 18 bases between the germline ends. This CDR3 has 16 residues. Germline V CDR1 and CDR2: LGHNA, YNFKEQ. Here the CDR3 reads CASSRTSFDRSYEQYF. CDR3 bases: TGTGCCAGCAGCAGAACTTCATTTGATCGGTCCTACGAGCAGTACTTC.

The rearrangement joins TRBV6-5 to TRBJ2-7, with 7 bases lining up with TRBD1. V gave up 5 bases and J gave up 3 bases; unmatched junction bases: 7. CDR1 is MNHEY, CDR2 SVGAGI, per germline. This CDR3 comprises 14 residues. CDR3 protein: CASSRQGGSYEQYF. Written as DNA, the CDR3 is TGTGCCAGCAGTCGACAGGGTGGTAGCTACGAGCAGTACTTC.

The CDR3: CASSDRGDGYTF. CDR3 nucleotides: TGTGCCAGCAGTGACAGGGGTGACGGCTACACCTTC. The chain carries TRBV2 and TRBJ1-2, with D possibly matching TRBD1 (6 bases). Deletions cut 3 bases from V and 8 bases from J, with 10 bases between. The CDR3 contains 12 residues. Germline V gene sequence: CDR1 SNHLY, CDR2 FYNNEI.

The rearrangement joins TRBV30 to TRBJ2-7; no clear D. The CDR3 is made up of 14 amino acids. In germline, CDR1 is GTSNPN, CDR2 SVGIG (reference sequence). Between the trimmed V and J ends, which lost 0 bases and 3 bases, there was a span of 12 bases. CDR3 nucleotides: TGTGCCTGGAGTGTTTTAGGCATTAACTACGAGCAGTACTTC. Translating gives CAWSVLGINYEQYF.

The chain employs TRBV7-2 and TRBJ2-7; D not certain. Deletions cut 3 bases from V and 3 bases from J, with 9 bases between. Germline V gives CDR1 SGHTA, CDR2 FQGNSA. This CDR3 region has 13 residues. DNA of the CDR3: TGTGCCAGCAGCTTTCAGCCTAGCTACGAGCAGTACTTC. It is translated as CASSFQPSYEQYF.

The chain couples TRBV7-3 to TRBJ2-7, with D perhaps given as TRBD1 or TRBD2 (6 bases each). The CDR3 runs 14 residues. V lost 4 bases and J 7 bases, leaving 17 bases between the germline ends. The germline gives CDR1 SGHTA, CDR2 FQGTGA. The CDR3 DNA reads as TGTGCCAGCAGCTACGGGGGCCCCAGTGGGGAGCAGTACTTC. It codes for CASSYGGPSGEQYF.

The rearrangement uses TRBV28 and TRBJ1-4; possible D gene TRBD1, 5 bases. The length of the CDR3 is 13 residues. Between the trimmed V and J ends, which lost 5 bases and 8 bases, there was a span of 12 bases. Germline CDR1 is MDHEN and CDR2 is SYDVKM. The CDR3 loop is CASSPTGGEKLFF. The CDR3 nucleotides are TGTGCCAGCAGTCCGACGGGGGGGGAAAAACTGTTTTTT.